The 11 T cell receptor beta chains below come from one sample, sequenced in a study of technical replicates of blood from four donors. Generated by immunoSEQ multiplex PCR, the TCRdb table keeps only in-frame clones and is missing some. Here the sample spans roughly 85,000 clones, 94% being singletons. The sample taken for sequencing was T cells isolated from PBMCs. The receptors here all came from a human donor in good health.

The chain combines TRBV30 with TRBJ1-5; D perhaps matches TRBD1 (6 bases). CDR1 and CDR2 from the germline V gene are GTSNPN and SVGIG (reference sequence). The germline V and J ends were trimmed by 1 base and 9 bases, with 19 bases remaining between them. There are 15 residues in the CDR3. The CDR3 nucleotides are TGTGCCTGGAGTGAAGGTATCAGGGGACGATGGCCCCAGCATTTT. Translation: CAWSEGIRGRWPQHF.

The chain links TRBV18 to TRBJ2-7; D remains ambiguous. The CDR3 covers 16 residues. V lost 4 bases and J 2 bases, leaving 18 bases between the germline ends. Germline CDR1 is KGHSH and CDR2 is LQKENI. The CDR3 here is CASSLSAPELPYEQYF. The CDR3 DNA reads as TGTGCCAGCTCACTTTCAGCGCCGGAGCTGCCCTACGAGCAGTACTTC.

The gene calls are TRBV2 and TRBJ1-1, with D uncertain. Germline V gene data show CDR1 as SNHLY and CDR2 as FYNNEI. The CDR3 runs to 14 residues. The V end lost 10 bases, the J end lost 3 bases, and 18 bases lay between the germline ends. Here the CDR3 DNA reads TGTGCCATCTCACCACTGAACGGTGACACTGAAGCTTTCTTT. This sequence encodes CAISPLNGDTEAFF.

The chain carries TRBV10-1 and TRBJ2-1; 9 nucleotides match TRBD2. Germline values: CDR1 WNHNN, CDR2 SYGVQD (reference sequence). J was trimmed by 5 bases and V by 5 bases; bases with no gene match: 7. The CDR3 covers 15 residues. This chain's CDR3 is CASSHLAGVDNEQFF. The CDR3 nucleotides are TGCGCCAGCAGTCACTTAGCGGGAGTGGACAATGAGCAGTTCTTC.

The chain employs TRBV7-9 and TRBJ2-3, with 11 nucleotides matching TRBD2. Germline CDR1 SEHNR, CDR2 FQNEAQ (reference sequence). The CDR3 extends over 15 amino acids. V dropped 8 bases and J dropped 4; count of bases not matched to a gene: 8. CDR3 loop: CASVSLAGGPDTQYF. CDR3 nucleotides: TGTGCCAGCGTATCCTTAGCGGGAGGGCCAGATACGCAGTATTTT.

The chain links TRBV7-9 to TRBJ2-7; 10 bases align to TRBD2. The ends lost 5 bases at V and 0 bases at J; junction bases unmatched: 7. CDR1 and CDR2 (germline): SEHNR, FQNEAQ (reference sequence). The CDR3 runs to 16 residues. The DNA of the CDR3 is TGTGCCAGCAGCGATACCGGGACTAGCGTCTCCTACGAGCAGTACTTC. Amino acid sequence: CASSDTGTSVSYEQYF.

In its sample, this clone was seen a few times. This rearrangement joins TRBV5-1 to TRBJ1-5; D is possibly TRBD1 (6 bases). This CDR3 has 15 residues. Between the trimmed V and J ends, which lost 1 base and 2 bases, there was a span of 10 bases. The germline V gene has CDR1 SGHRS and CDR2 YFSETQ. The CDR3 protein is CASSLTGYGNQPQHF. The CDR3 nucleotides are TGCGCCAGCAGCTTGACAGGGTACGGCAATCAGCCCCAGCATTTT.

CDR3 loop: CASSSGRGVQETQYF. CDR3 coding DNA: TGCGCCAGCAGCTCAGGGCGGGGGGTACAAGAGACCCAGTACTTC. This chain uses TRBV5-1 with TRBJ2-5; 8 bases align to TRBD2. Per the germline V gene, CDR1 is SGHRS and CDR2 is YFSETQ. The CDR3 contains 15 residues. V shed 3 bases and J 2 bases; nucleotides not matched to a gene: 6.

The CDR3 is CASRDRMNDQPQHF. In DNA form, the CDR3 reads TGTGCCAGCCGGGACAGGATGAACGATCAGCCCCAGCATTTT. The genes are TRBV19 and TRBJ1-5; 8 bases line up with TRBD1. The length of the CDR3 is 14 residues. V shed 9 bases and J 5 bases; nucleotides not matched to a gene: 9. Germline loops: CDR1 LNHDA, CDR2 SQIVND (reference sequence).

The chain links TRBV19 to TRBJ2-5, with TRBD2 matching over 8 bases. V shed 3 bases, J shed 2 bases, and the junction held 8 bases outside the gene matches. Looked up from germline, CDR1 is LNHDA and CDR2 is SQIVND (reference sequence). The CDR3 length is 16 residues. The CDR3 spells CASSISPTSVQETQYF. CDR3 bases: TGTGCCAGTAGTATTTCCCCGACTAGCGTACAAGAGACCCAGTACTTC.

The chain uses TRBV15 and TRBJ2-1, with a tentative D call TRBD1 (5 bases). The germline gives CDR1 LNHNV, CDR2 YYDKDF (reference sequence). V lost 3 bases, J lost 9 bases, and 15 bases lay in between. The CDR3 has 14 amino acids. The CDR3 nucleotides are TGTGCCACCAGCAGGACGACAGTTTCAAGTGAGCAGTTCTTC. Residues: CATSRTTVSSEQFF.